This passage covers 24 T cell receptor beta chains from one sample sequenced in a study of identical twins. TCRdb recomputed calls from the 5' RACE reads with MiXCR, one row per CDR3 protein. This table holds 1.5 million to 2 million distinct CDR3 sequences, around 29% found once. The sample taken for sequencing was cord blood. Source of these receptors: a newborn girl in good health.

This clonotype was detected only a few times. V and J are TRBV2 and TRBJ1-2; D remains unclear. There are 13 residues in the CDR3. V lost 0 bases to trimming and J lost 4 bases, with 6 bases between them. The germline CDR1 and CDR2 sequences are SNHLY and FYNNEI. CDR3 sequence (DNA): TGTGCCAGCAGTGAAGCCCGGGCCTATGGCTACACCTTC. This codes for CASSEARAYGYTF.

This clonotype occurred a few times. The chain employs TRBV28 and TRBJ2-1; 9 bases are shared with TRBD1. CDR3 length: 16 amino acids. V lost 3 bases and J lost 6; bases outside the gene matches: 9. Germline V CDR1 and CDR2: MDHEN, SYDVKM. The CDR3, as DNA: TGTGCCAGCAGTTTTCCTCCGGGACAGGGCGGCAATGAGCAGTTCTTC. It translates to CASSFPPGQGGNEQFF. Filled out from reference TRBV28 and TRBJ2-1, the complete variable domain reads DVKVTQSSRYLVKRTGEKVFLECVQDMDHENMFWYRQDPGLGLRLIYFSYDVKMKEKGDIPEGYSVSREKKERFSLILESASTNQTSMYLCASSFPPGQGGNEQFFGPGTRLTVL.

This clonotype has a handful of counts. The genes are TRBV7-6 and TRBJ2-7; unclear D gene. Germline V lookup: CDR1 SGHVS, CDR2 FNYEAQ. V lost 2 bases and J lost 2, with 13 bases in between. This CDR3 is 15 amino acids long. CDR3 protein: CASSLSSAITYEQYF. The CDR3 nucleotides read TGTGCCAGCAGCTTATCGTCGGCCATAACCTACGAGCAGTACTTC. The full variable domain, its missing parts supplied by reference TRBV7-6 and TRBJ2-7, is GAGVSQSPRYKVTKRGQDVALRCDPISGHVSLYWYRQALGQGPEFLTYFNYEAQQDKSGLPNDRFSAERPEGSISTLTIQRTEQRDSAMYRCASSLSSAITYEQYFGPGTRLTVT.

CDR3 nucleotides: TGTGCCAGCAGCTACCCCTACAAGCAGTACTTC. Its protein product is CASSYPYKQYF. The chain joins TRBV5-8 to TRBJ2-4; the D is unclear. The CDR3 loop spans 11 amino acids. The V end was cut by 3 bases, the J end by 13 bases, with 11 bases between. Germline V gene lookup returns CDR1 SGHTS and CDR2 YDEGEE. The variable domain in full, with the rest retrieved from reference TRBV5-8 and TRBJ2-4, is EAGVTQSPTHLIKTRGQQATLRCSPISGHTSVYWYQQALGLGLQFLLWYDEGEERNRGNFPPRFSGRQFPNYSSELNVNALELEDSALYLCASSYPYKQYFGAGTRLSVL.

V usage is TRBV2 and J usage is TRBJ2-3, with D perhaps matching TRBD1 (6 bases). CDR3 length equals 16 residues. CDR1 is SNHLY and CDR2 is FYNNEI in the germline V gene. The V and J ends lost 5 bases and 4 bases respectively, with 19 bases between them. The CDR3 loop is CASSLRFVGAADTQYF. CDR3 in DNA: TGTGCCAGCAGTTTGAGGTTTGTGGGGGCCGCAGATACGCAGTATTTT.

This clonotype has a count of ten or more. The chain couples TRBV6-1 to TRBJ2-1; 8 bases are a match to TRBD1. The junction had 5 bases not matched to a gene; V was cut back by 7 bases and J by 9 bases. Per the germline V gene, CDR1 is MNHNS and CDR2 is SASEGT. CDR3 size: 12 residues. The CDR3 bases are TGTGCCAGCACCCGACAGGGGATTGAGCAGTTCTTC. Amino acids: CASTRQGIEQFF.

This clonotype was seen more than once but under ten times. V and J are TRBV4-2 and TRBJ2-1; weak D call: TRBD2 (5 bases). CDR3 size: 16 residues. Trimming removed 0 bases from V and 2 bases from J, with 11 bases in between. From germline, CDR1 is LGHNA and CDR2 YNFKEQ. The CDR3 is CASSQDWAGAYNEQFF. The CDR3 nucleotides read TGTGCCAGCAGCCAAGATTGGGCGGGCGCCTACAATGAGCAGTTCTTC.

This clonotype was seen a few times. J is TRBJ2-1 and V is TRBV7-2, with 14 bases aligning to TRBD2. Germline CDR1 and CDR2: SGHTA and FQGNSA. The length of the CDR3 is 18 residues. With V trimmed by 1 base and J by 5 bases, 7 bases remained unmatched. CDR3 DNA: TGTGCCAGCAGCTTAGGAGGACTAGCGGGAGGTGTAGACAATGAGCAGTTCTTC. Translating gives CASSLGGLAGGVDNEQFF.

In its sample, this clonotype was seen a few times. V is TRBV5-1 and J is TRBJ2-7; no clear D gene. The CDR3 sequence is 14 residues long. CDR1 SGHRS and CDR2 YFSETQ come from the germline V gene. V was shortened by 4 bases and J by 2 bases, with 13 bases between the two germline ends. CDR3 sequence reads: CASSPVPPTYEQYF. CDR3 nucleotides: TGCGCCAGCAGCCCGGTCCCGCCAACCTACGAGCAGTACTTC. The full variable domain, its missing parts supplied by reference TRBV5-1 and TRBJ2-7, is KAGVTQTPRYLIKTRGQQVTLSCSPISGHRSVSWYQQTPGQGLQFLFEYFSETQRNKGNFPGRFSGRQFSNSRSEMNVSTLELGDSALYLCASSPVPPTYEQYFGPGTRLTVT.

The genes are TRBV20-1 and TRBJ1-1; TRBD1 matches at 9 bases. This CDR3 spans 15 amino acids. V gave up 3 bases and J gave up 1 base; unmatched junction bases: 6. Per germline, CDR1 DFQATT and CDR2 SNEGSKA (reference sequence). CDR3 residues: CSASVWGQGNTEAFF. In nucleotides, the CDR3 is TGCAGTGCTAGTGTGTGGGGACAGGGGAACACTGAAGCTTTCTTT.

This clonotype was observed at least ten times. The chain is built from TRBV12-3 or TRBV12-4 and TRBJ2-5, with D uncertain. There are 12 residues in the CDR3. V was cut by 6 bases and J by 1 base, with 6 bases left in between. As DNA, the CDR3 is TGTGCCAGCAGCACGCCCCAAGAGACCCAGTACTTC. It translates to CASSTPQETQYF.

The chain recombines TRBV12-3 or TRBV12-4 with TRBJ1-1, with a possible D match to TRBD1 (5 bases). Trimming pared 3 bases from V and 1 base from J, leaving 15 bases between. The CDR3 spans 16 residues. CDR3 in amino acids: CASSLPPPGPNTEAFF. The CDR3 bases are TGTGCCAGCAGTTTGCCCCCTCCAGGGCCGAACACTGAAGCTTTCTTT.

This chain connects TRBV20-1 to TRBJ2-1, with TRBD1 matching over 7 bases. This CDR3 has 15 residues. Germline assignment: CDR1 DFQATT and CDR2 SNEGSKA (reference sequence). J was trimmed by 7 bases and V by 6 bases; bases with no gene match: 15. The CDR3 loop reads CSARQGGISLNEQFF. The CDR3 nucleotides read TGCAGTGCCCGACAGGGCGGAATCTCCCTAAATGAGCAGTTCTTC.

The chain links TRBV10-2 to TRBJ1-5, with 7 nucleotides matching TRBD1. The V and J ends lost 7 bases and 6 bases, in that order; junction bases with no gene match: 9. Germline CDR1 reads WSHSY; CDR2 reads SAAADI. This CDR3 has 14 residues. CDR3 sequence reads: CASNSQGGVQPQHF. CDR3 DNA sequence: TGCGCCAGCAATTCTCAGGGGGGGGTTCAGCCCCAGCATTTT.

The chain recombines TRBV7-6 with TRBJ2-7; D gene uncertain. The V end lost 5 bases, the J end lost 4 bases, and 21 bases lay between the germline ends. Germline loops: CDR1 SGHVS, CDR2 FNYEAQ. The CDR3 has 16 amino acids. The CDR3 DNA is TGTGCCAGCAGCGTACTTTCCAGTGGCGGTGAATACGAGCAGTACTTC. As protein: CASSVLSSGGEYEQYF.

The chain couples TRBV28 to TRBJ1-5, with D perhaps matching TRBD1 (6 bases). The V and J ends lost 2 bases and 0 bases respectively, with 17 bases between them. CDR1 and CDR2 from the germline V gene are MDHEN and SYDVKM. The CDR3 has 18 residues. In DNA, the CDR3 is TGTGCCAGCAGTTTAGCGGGCAGGGGAGGCCTTAGCAATCAGCCCCAGCATTTT. Translation gives CASSLAGRGGLSNQPQHF. Full variable domain (outside the CDR3, taken from reference TRBV28 and TRBJ1-5): DVKVTQSSRYLVKRTGEKVFLECVQDMDHENMFWYRQDPGLGLRLIYFSYDVKMKEKGDIPEGYSVSREKKERFSLILESASTNQTSMYLCASSLAGRGGLSNQPQHFGDGTRLSIL.

The J gene is TRBJ2-5, the V gene TRBV7-6; no definite D call. The CDR3 has 15 amino acids. Per the germline V gene, CDR1 is SGHVS and CDR2 is FNYEAQ. The V end was cut by 0 bases, the J end by 2 bases, with 10 bases between. CDR3 sequence (DNA): TGTGCCAGCAGCTTAGCGTGGACGCAACAAGAGACCCAGTACTTC. Encoded protein: CASSLAWTQQETQYF.

V is TRBV27 and J is TRBJ2-3; D tentatively reads TRBD1 or TRBD2 (6 bases each). CDR1 MNHEY and CDR2 SMNVEV come from the germline V gene (reference sequence). Trimming took 4 bases from V and 6 from J, leaving 11 bases between them. The CDR3 totals 13 residues. CDR3 residues: CASSWSGADTQYF. CDR3 DNA sequence: TGTGCCAGCAGTTGGTCGGGGGCGGATACGCAGTATTTT.

This clonotype has just a few counts. The chain couples TRBV7-9 to TRBJ2-5; D gene uncertain. Germline V lookup: CDR1 SEHNR, CDR2 FQNEAQ (reference sequence). The V end lost 1 base, the J end lost 7 bases, and 16 bases lay between the germline ends. This CDR3 spans 15 amino acids. The DNA for the CDR3 is TGTGCCAGCAGCTTAGTCCCCCTAGAATCCGTGACCCAGTACTTC. Translation: CASSLVPLESVTQYF. Based on the CDR3 plus reference TRBV7-9 and TRBJ2-5, the full variable domain is DTGVSQNPRHKITKRGQNVTFRCDPISEHNRLYWYRQTLGQGPEFLTYFQNEAQLEKSRLLSDRFSAERPKGSFSTLEIQRTEQGDSAMYLCASSLVPLESVTQYFGPGTRLLVL.

The chain recombines TRBV20-1 with TRBJ1-3; TRBD1 might be the D (5 bases). Trimming removed 0 bases at V and 8 bases at J, with 8 bases between. Germline-derived CDR1 and CDR2 are DFQATT and SNEGSKA (reference sequence). The CDR3 has 12 amino acids. CDR3 sequence (DNA): TGCAGTGCTAGAGAGGGGGGAGACACCATATATTTT. This codes for CSAREGGDTIYF.

This clonotype showed up just a few times. The V and J genes are TRBV10-3 and TRBJ2-4, with TRBD1 identical over 11 bases. CDR1 ENHRY and CDR2 SYGVKD come from the germline V gene. V trimming: 10 bases; J trimming: 0 bases; junction bases outside the gene matches: 8. This CDR3 contains 16 residues. The CDR3 here is CATQGQGVLAKNIQYF. The CDR3 DNA reads as TGTGCCACCCAGGGACAGGGGGTTTTAGCCAAAAACATTCAGTACTTC.

The chain carries TRBV30 and TRBJ1-5, with D unclear. There are 12 residues in the CDR3. V was clipped by 0 bases and J by 8 bases, with 8 bases between them. Per the germline V gene, CDR1 is GTSNPN and CDR2 is SVGIG (reference sequence). DNA of the CDR3: TGTGCCTGGAGTGTATCCGGGGAGCCCCAGCATTTT. Translated: CAWSVSGEPQHF. Full variable domain (rest looked up from reference TRBV30 and TRBJ1-5): SQTIHQWPATLVQPVGSPLSLECTVEGTSNPNLYWYRQAAGRGLQLLFYSVGIGQISSEVPQNLSASRPQDRQFILSSKKLLLSDSGFYLCAWSVSGEPQHFGDGTRLSIL.

The chain couples TRBV21-1 to TRBJ2-7. The J call could be wrong; TRBJ2-4 is a better fit for the DNA end. TRBV21-1 is a known pseudogene. The CDR3 extends over 12 amino acids. CDR3 nucleotide sequence: TGTGCCAGCGCACAGGTCACCGCCATTCAGTACTTC. The encoded protein is CASAQVTAIQYF.

This clonotype was counted many times. The V and J genes are TRBV20-1 and TRBJ2-1; 12 bases agree with TRBD1. The CDR3 runs to 12 residues. Germline V gene sequence: CDR1 DFQATT, CDR2 SNEGSKA (reference sequence). The CDR3: CSGDRGLNEQFF. In DNA, the CDR3 is TGCTCCGGGGACAGGGGGCTCAATGAGCAGTTCTTC.